This T cell receptor (beta chain) was documented in a study of beta chain features in type 1 diabetes. Every isolated RNA sample was fully reverse transcribed, so sequencing captured expressed TCRB transcripts. TCRdb's table, derived via immunoSEQ multiplex PCR, lists solely in-frame clones and lacks some. The data contain about 900,000 clones, roughly a sixth of them singletons. Germline V CDR1 and CDR2: LNHDA, SQIVND (reference sequence). The CDR3 extends over 19 amino acids. Trimming stripped 3 bases from V and 0 bases from J, with 20 bases between. The chain couples TRBV19 to TRBJ2-2; D remains unclear. The specimen was naive CD4+ T cells from blood. This sequence originates from a woman younger than 35 in good health. CDR3 DNA: TGTGCCAGTAGTATCCATACTCCCACTGGATACCCGAACACCGGGGAGCTGTTTTTT. This encodes CASSIHTPTGYPNTGELFF.